The rows below give T cell receptor beta chains drawn from one sample of a study of blood T cell repertoires in COVID-19. Profiled with immunoSEQ multiplex PCR; TCRdb holds only in-frame clones, not every one. The sample records 35,000 to 45,000 clones, about 82% being singletons. Sequencing was done on a sample of peripheral blood. Source of these receptors: a man aged 65-85 years with acute or convalescent COVID-19. The CDR3 runs from the conserved cysteine through the conserved F or W. Each record gives: D gene, J gene, V gene, clone size, CDR3 protein, CDR3 DNA. D genes are given only for firm matches. Clone size is shown for a subset of rows, as once, few, many or a class of expanded clone.

D: NA; J: TRBJ1-1; V: TRBV6-4; size: NA; CDR3: CASRGGSGDTEAFF; DNA: TGTGCCAGCAGGGGAGGGTCGGGGGACACTGAAGCTTTCTTT
D: TRBD1; J: TRBJ2-1; V: TRBV4-3; size: NA; CDR3: CASSQGTKGRTGINEQFF; DNA: TGCGCCAGCAGCCAAGGGACAAAGGGGCGGACAGGGATCAATGAGCAGTTCTTC
D: NA; J: TRBJ1-5; V: TRBV15; size: NA; CDR3: CATSLLQKGNQPQHF; DNA: TGTGCCACCAGCTTGCTACAGAAGGGCAATCAGCCCCAGCATTTT
D: NA; J: TRBJ2-3; V: TRBV6-5; size: NA; CDR3: CASSYSRVGSADTQYF; DNA: TGTGCCAGCAGTTACTCGAGGGTAGGGTCCGCAGATACGCAGTATTTT
D: TRBD2; J: TRBJ2-1; V: TRBV25-1; size: NA; CDR3: CASSDLAGGTALNEQFF; DNA: TGTGCCAGCAGTGACTTAGCGGGGGGGACCGCTTTGAATGAGCAGTTCTTC
D: NA; J: TRBJ1-6; V: TRBV12-3/TRBV12-4; size: NA; CDR3: CASTTRGSPLHF; DNA: TGTGCCAGCACCACACGGGGTTCACCCCTCCACTTT
D: TRBD1; J: TRBJ2-1; V: TRBV5-4; size: few; CDR3: CASIAGQENEQFF; DNA: TGTGCCAGCATCGCGGGACAGGAAAATGAGCAGTTCTTC
D: NA; J: TRBJ1-1; V: TRBV28; size: NA; CDR3: CASSARVGVNTEAFF; DNA: TGTGCCAGCAGTGCGAGGGTCGGTGTGAACACTGAAGCTTTCTTT
D: TRBD1; J: TRBJ1-5; V: TRBV30; size: NA; CDR3: CAWGGGGNQPQHF; DNA: TGTGCCTGGGGAGGGGGCGGCAATCAGCCCCAGCATTTT
D: NA; J: TRBJ2-1; V: TRBV7-2; size: once; CDR3: CASSFEAYNEQFF; DNA: TGTGCCAGCAGCTTTGAGGCCTACAATGAGCAGTTCTTC
D: NA; J: TRBJ1-1; V: TRBV3-1/TRBV3-2; size: NA; CDR3: CASSIPRGTEAFF; DNA: TGTGCCAGCAGCATACCCCGGGGCACTGAAGCTTTCTTT
D: TRBD1; J: TRBJ1-3; V: TRBV28; size: NA; CDR3: CAGLDRGGNTIYF; DNA: TGTGCCGGCCTGGACAGGGGTGGAAACACCATATATTTT
D: NA; J: TRBJ1-4; V: TRBV10-3; size: NA; CDR3: CAISESGGTNEKLFF; DNA: TGTGCCATCAGTGAGTCGGGGGGAACTAATGAAAAACTGTTTTTT
D: NA; J: TRBJ1-1; V: TRBV2; size: NA; CDR3: CATFTKGQVNTEAFF; DNA: TGTGCCACCTTCACTAAGGGGCAGGTAAACACTGAAGCTTTCTTT
D: NA; J: TRBJ1-5; V: TRBV30; size: NA; CDR3: CAWSGGANQPQHF; DNA: TGTGCCTGGTCAGGAGGTGCCAATCAGCCCCAGCATTTT
D: TRBD2; J: TRBJ2-1; V: TRBV6-6; size: NA; CDR3: CASILRTSGGRDEQFF; DNA: TGTGCCAGCATTCTAAGGACTAGCGGGGGGCGGGATGAGCAGTTCTTC
D: NA; J: TRBJ1-2; V: TRBV30; size: NA; CDR3: CAWSSGRDYGYTF; DNA: TGTGCCTGGAGCTCAGGGAGGGACTATGGCTACACCTTC
D: TRBD1; J: TRBJ2-1; V: TRBV7-3; size: NA; CDR3: CASSPTSNRGYNEQFF; DNA: TGTGCCAGCAGCCCAACCTCCAACAGGGGCTACAATGAGCAGTTCTTC
D: NA; J: TRBJ1-5; V: TRBV7-8; size: NA; CDR3: CASSLGSGIRQPQHF; DNA: TGTGCCAGCAGCTTAGGGAGCGGAATACGGCAGCCCCAGCATTTT
D: NA; J: TRBJ1-2; V: TRBV25-1; size: NA; CDR3: CASTLGDYGYTF; DNA: TGTGCCAGCACCTTAGGAGACTATGGCTACACCTTC
D: NA; J: TRBJ2-4; V: TRBV7-2; size: NA; CDR3: CASSLARTGVNIQYF; DNA: TGTGCCAGCAGCTTAGCGCGAACAGGAGTGAACATTCAGTACTTC
D: NA; J: TRBJ2-1; V: TRBV7-3; size: once; CDR3: CASSLTGGWFNEQFF; DNA: TGTGCCAGCAGCTTAACGGGAGGATGGTTCAATGAGCAGTTCTTC
D: NA; J: TRBJ1-4; V: TRBV28; size: NA; CDR3: CASSGGRGEEKLFF; DNA: TGTGCCAGCAGTGGCGGGAGGGGCGAGGAAAAACTGTTTTTT
D: TRBD2; J: TRBJ2-5; V: TRBV5-5; size: NA; CDR3: CASSRGLADQETQYF; DNA: TGTGCCAGCAGCCGCGGACTAGCGGACCAAGAGACCCAGTACTTC
D: NA; J: TRBJ1-2; V: TRBV5-1; size: few; CDR3: CASSFEGNYGYTF; DNA: TGCGCCAGCAGCTTCGAGGGTAACTATGGCTACACCTTC
D: NA; J: TRBJ2-3; V: TRBV24-1; size: many; CDR3: CATSGGATTDTQYF; DNA: TGTGCCACCAGTGGTGGGGCTACCACAGATACGCAGTATTTT
D: NA; J: TRBJ1-5; V: TRBV7-2; size: NA; CDR3: CASSPSSGIQPQHF; DNA: TGTGCCAGCAGCCCAAGTTCGGGTATTCAGCCCCAGCATTTT
D: NA; J: TRBJ1-1; V: TRBV19; size: NA; CDR3: CASRSRSLSATEAFF; DNA: TGTGCCAGTAGGTCCCGAAGTCTGAGCGCCACTGAAGCTTTCTTT
D: TRBD2; J: TRBJ2-5; V: TRBV19; size: NA; CDR3: CASSAGLAGGGMETQYF; DNA: TGTGCCAGTAGTGCAGGACTAGCGGGTGGGGGGATGGAGACCCAGTACTTC
D: TRBD1; J: TRBJ1-1; V: TRBV5-8; size: NA; CDR3: CASNSGQGIRGEAFF; DNA: TGTGCCAGCAACTCAGGACAGGGCATTCGGGGCGAAGCTTTCTTT
D: NA; J: TRBJ1-4; V: TRBV2; size: NA; CDR3: CASSGVVRRNEKLFF; DNA: TGTGCCAGCAGTGGCGTCGTACGGAGAAATGAAAAACTGTTTTTT
D: TRBD1; J: TRBJ1-1; V: TRBV5-1; size: NA; CDR3: CASSTGDRVGTEAFF; DNA: TGCGCCAGCAGCACTGGAGACAGGGTGGGAACTGAAGCTTTCTTT
D: TRBD2; J: TRBJ2-7; V: TRBV5-1; size: NA; CDR3: CASSSLAGVGEQYF; DNA: TGCGCCAGCAGCTCGCTAGCGGGAGTGGGGGAGCAGTACTTC
D: NA; J: TRBJ1-5; V: TRBV19; size: NA; CDR3: CASSIGRINQPQHF; DNA: TGTGCCAGTAGTATCGGGAGAATCAATCAGCCCCAGCATTTT
D: NA; J: TRBJ2-4; V: TRBV19; size: once; CDR3: CASSIERRVQYF; DNA: TGTGCCAGTAGTATAGAGCGGAGGGTTCAGTACTTC
D: NA; J: TRBJ2-1; V: TRBV6-2/TRBV6-3; size: NA; CDR3: CASSYQLASLGSYNEQFF; DNA: TGTGCCAGCAGTTACCAATTAGCTAGCTTGGGCTCCTACAATGAGCAGTTCTTC
D: NA; J: TRBJ1-1; V: TRBV5-4; size: NA; CDR3: CASSLGQDTEAFF; DNA: TGTGCCAGCAGCTTGGGACAGGACACTGAAGCTTTCTTT
D: TRBD2; J: TRBJ2-1; V: TRBV11-3; size: NA; CDR3: CASSLGGASGDNEQFF; DNA: TGTGCCAGCAGCTTAGGTGGGGCTAGCGGGGACAATGAGCAGTTCTTC
D: NA; J: TRBJ1-2; V: TRBV19; size: few; CDR3: CASSIGPGTTGGYTF; DNA: TGTGCCAGTAGTATAGGACCCGGGACTACCGGTGGCTACACCTTC
D: NA; J: TRBJ2-5; V: TRBV4-1; size: NA; CDR3: CASSQRGGVEETQYF; DNA: TGCGCCAGCAGCCAGAGGGGGGGAGTAGAGGAGACCCAGTACTTC
D: TRBD1; J: TRBJ2-7; V: TRBV6-5; size: few; CDR3: CASSSHQGQGTYEQYF; DNA: TGTGCCAGCAGTTCCCACCAAGGACAGGGCACCTACGAGCAGTACTTC
D: NA; J: TRBJ1-6; V: TRBV7-7; size: NA; CDR3: CASGSSYNSPLHF; DNA: TGTGCCAGCGGGAGTTCCTATAATTCACCCCTCCACTTT
D: NA; J: TRBJ2-3; V: TRBV4-2; size: NA; CDR3: CASSQESGVTQYF; DNA: TGTGCCAGCAGCCAAGAATCGGGTGTTACGCAGTATTTT
D: NA; J: TRBJ1-2; V: TRBV4-3; size: NA; CDR3: CASSQDLTGQTYNYGYTF; DNA: TGCGCCAGCAGCCAAGATCTCACAGGGCAAACTTATAACTATGGCTACACCTTC
D: NA; J: TRBJ2-1; V: TRBV20-1; size: NA; CDR3: CSARDTGVQFF; DNA: TGCAGTGCTAGAGATACGGGGGTACAGTTCTTC
D: NA; J: TRBJ2-3; V: TRBV5-4; size: NA; CDR3: CASSSVIDTQYF; DNA: TGTGCCAGCAGCTCGGTGATAGATACGCAGTATTTT
D: TRBD1; J: TRBJ1-5; V: TRBV28; size: NA; CDR3: CASSAGTGAYQPQHF; DNA: TGTGCCAGCAGTGCCGGGACAGGGGCCTATCAGCCCCAGCATTTT
D: NA; J: TRBJ1-4; V: TRBV4-2; size: NA; CDR3: CASSQEGGIKGKLFF; DNA: TGTGCCAGCAGCCAAGAAGGGGGTATTAAAGGAAAACTGTTTTTT
D: NA; J: TRBJ2-1; V: TRBV5-8; size: NA; CDR3: CASSSSQGYNEQFF; DNA: TGTGCCAGCAGCTCTTCCCAGGGTTACAATGAGCAGTTCTTC
D: NA; J: TRBJ2-4; V: TRBV6-6; size: NA; CDR3: CASSPGYIQYF; DNA: TGTGCCAGCAGCCCAGGATACATTCAGTACTTC
D: TRBD2; J: TRBJ2-1; V: TRBV11-1; size: few; CDR3: CASSLAGGPWNEQFF; DNA: TGTGCCAGCAGCTTAGCGGGAGGGCCTTGGAATGAGCAGTTCTTC
D: NA; J: TRBJ1-4; V: TRBV6-1; size: NA; CDR3: CASTEQGGEKLFF; DNA: TGTGCCAGCACTGAGCAGGGAGGTGAAAAACTGTTTTTT
D: TRBD1; J: TRBJ2-5; V: TRBV7-2; size: NA; CDR3: CASSTNRGTETQYF; DNA: TGTGCCAGCAGCACCAACAGGGGAACAGAGACCCAGTACTTC
D: NA; J: TRBJ2-1; V: TRBV6-5; size: NA; CDR3: CASSNSEDAEQFF; DNA: TGTGCCAGCAGTAATTCAGAGGATGCTGAGCAGTTCTTC
D: NA; J: TRBJ1-2; V: TRBV3-1/TRBV3-2; size: NA; CDR3: CASSQDGGVLEGGYTF; DNA: TGTGCCAGCAGCCAAGATGGAGGAGTTCTTGAAGGCGGCTACACCTTC